This TCR beta chain derives from a study of shared clonotypes between healthy human individuals. This clone appeared a few times. In the original analysis: ImmunoSEQ junction-only sequences lacked quality scores, so their filtering differed. The data were produced by immunoSEQ multiplex PCR, yet TCRdb's version contains in-frame clones alone and is incomplete. V, J and clone size are taken as reported in that table, and D and trimming were inferred from the DNA itself. This repertoire shows around 440,000 clones, 75% to 80% found once; its top ten account for around 12%. Germline lookup yields CDR1 SNHLY and CDR2 FYNNEI. The V gene end was trimmed by 4 bases and the J gene end by 6 bases; junction bases not matched to a gene: 3. CDR3 length: 14 residues. Donation came from healthy HIV-negative adults that had no recent acute infections or vaccinations. The donors were all Caucasian adults (living in Nashville, Tennessee).

V is TRBV2 and J is TRBJ2-1, with 10 nucleotides matching TRBD2. This TCR was sampled from a woman between 40 and 55 years old in good health. Some clones in this sample may be carry-over from other donors' samples. The specimen was PBMCs. CDR3 nucleotides: TGTGCCAGCAGTGGCCTAGCGGGAGTCAATGAGCAGTTCTTC. Protein product: CASSGLAGVNEQFF.